Given below is one TCR beta chain in context. What it binds is unknown. Other DNA sequences within the sample encode an identical CDR3. Only Caucasian adults living in Nashville, Tennessee made up the donor group. The data are from a study of shared clonotypes between healthy human individuals. Study-wide background: CD8 memory received one plate per donor, CD8 naive two, CD4 memory three and CD4 naive three. Study-wide findings and caveats: Richness estimates generally favored naive over memory subsets.

V lost 5 bases and J lost 0, with 7 bases in between. Per germline, CDR1 MDHEN and CDR2 SYDVKM. The CDR3 runs 13 residues. Generated by immunoSEQ multiplex PCR, the TCRdb table keeps only in-frame clones and is missing some. The data hold about 1.1 million clones, with roughly 74% observed a single time. Sequencing was carried out using memory CD4+ T cells from PBMCs. Stated subset: CD45RA-negative fraction. This TCR was sampled from a man aged 18-30 years in good health. Some clones in this sample may be carry-over from other donors' samples. The chain couples TRBV28 to TRBJ1-1; D unclear. The CDR3: CASSTGLNTEAFF. The CDR3 DNA reads as TGTGCCAGCAGTACCGGGCTGAACACTGAAGCTTTCTTT.